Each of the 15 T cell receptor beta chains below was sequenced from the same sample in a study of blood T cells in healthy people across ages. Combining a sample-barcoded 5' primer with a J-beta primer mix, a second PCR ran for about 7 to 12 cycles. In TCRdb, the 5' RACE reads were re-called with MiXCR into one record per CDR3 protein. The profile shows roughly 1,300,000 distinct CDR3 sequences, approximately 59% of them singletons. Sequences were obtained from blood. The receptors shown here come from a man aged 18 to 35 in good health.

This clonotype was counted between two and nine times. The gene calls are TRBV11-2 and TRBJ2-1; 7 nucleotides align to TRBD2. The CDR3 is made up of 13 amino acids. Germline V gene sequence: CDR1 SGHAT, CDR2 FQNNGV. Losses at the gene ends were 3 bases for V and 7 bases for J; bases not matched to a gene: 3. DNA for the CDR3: TGTGCCAGCAGCTTGACTAGCTTTAATGAGCAGTTCTTC. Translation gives CASSLTSFNEQFF.

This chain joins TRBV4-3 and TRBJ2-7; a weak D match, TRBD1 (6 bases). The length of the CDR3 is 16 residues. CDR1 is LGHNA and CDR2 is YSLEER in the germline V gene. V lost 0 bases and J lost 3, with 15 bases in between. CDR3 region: CASSQDRTGTLYEQYF. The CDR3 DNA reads TGCGCCAGCAGCCAAGATCGGACCGGGACACTCTACGAGCAGTACTTC.

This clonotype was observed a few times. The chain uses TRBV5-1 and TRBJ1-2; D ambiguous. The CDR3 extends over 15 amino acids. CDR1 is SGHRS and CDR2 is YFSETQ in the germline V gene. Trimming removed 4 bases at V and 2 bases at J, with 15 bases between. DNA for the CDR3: TGCGCCAGCAGCCCCTGGAGGACTCGAAACTATGGCTACACCTTC. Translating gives CASSPWRTRNYGYTF. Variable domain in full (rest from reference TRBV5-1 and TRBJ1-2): KAGVTQTPRYLIKTRGQQVTLSCSPISGHRSVSWYQQTPGQGLQFLFEYFSETQRNKGNFPGRFSGRQFSNSRSEMNVSTLELGDSALYLCASSPWRTRNYGYTFGSGTRLTVV.

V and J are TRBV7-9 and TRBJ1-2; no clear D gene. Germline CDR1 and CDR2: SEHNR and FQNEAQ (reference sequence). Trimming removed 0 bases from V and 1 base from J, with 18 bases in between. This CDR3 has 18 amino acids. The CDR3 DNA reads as TGTGCCAGCAGCTTAGCGCTTGGCAGGCCATCGAATAACTATGGCTACACCTTC. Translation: CASSLALGRPSNNYGYTF.

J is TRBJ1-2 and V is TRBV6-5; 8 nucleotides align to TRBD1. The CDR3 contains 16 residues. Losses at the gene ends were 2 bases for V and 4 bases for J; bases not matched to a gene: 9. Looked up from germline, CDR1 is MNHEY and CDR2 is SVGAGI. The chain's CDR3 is CASSYTLSGQGYGYTF. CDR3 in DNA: TGTGCCAGCAGTTACACGCTTTCAGGACAGGGCTATGGCTACACCTTC.

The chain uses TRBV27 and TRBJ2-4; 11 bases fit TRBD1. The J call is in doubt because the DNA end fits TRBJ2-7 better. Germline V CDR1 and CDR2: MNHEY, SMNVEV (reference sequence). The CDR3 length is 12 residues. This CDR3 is CATRDRGSEQYF. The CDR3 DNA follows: TGTGCCACCAGGGACAGGGGGAGCGAGCAGTACTTC.

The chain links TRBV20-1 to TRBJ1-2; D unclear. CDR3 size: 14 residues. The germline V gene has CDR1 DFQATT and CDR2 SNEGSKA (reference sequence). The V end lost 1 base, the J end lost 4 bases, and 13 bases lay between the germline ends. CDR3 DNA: TGCAGTGCTAGAGTTCCGGTCGCAGCCTATGGCTACACCTTC. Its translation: CSARVPVAAYGYTF.

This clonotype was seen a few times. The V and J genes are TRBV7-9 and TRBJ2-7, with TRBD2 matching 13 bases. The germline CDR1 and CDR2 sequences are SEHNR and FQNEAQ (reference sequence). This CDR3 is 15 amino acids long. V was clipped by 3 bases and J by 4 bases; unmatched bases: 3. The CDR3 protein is CASSFGTSGMYEQYF. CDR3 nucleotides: TGTGCCAGCAGCTTCGGGACTAGCGGGATGTACGAGCAGTACTTC.

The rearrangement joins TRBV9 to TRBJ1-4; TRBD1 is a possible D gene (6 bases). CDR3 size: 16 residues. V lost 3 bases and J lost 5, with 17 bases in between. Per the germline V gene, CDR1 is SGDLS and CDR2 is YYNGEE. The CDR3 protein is CASSAPVDSINEKLFF. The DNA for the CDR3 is TGTGCCAGCAGCGCGCCGGTGGACAGCATAAATGAAAAACTGTTTTTT.

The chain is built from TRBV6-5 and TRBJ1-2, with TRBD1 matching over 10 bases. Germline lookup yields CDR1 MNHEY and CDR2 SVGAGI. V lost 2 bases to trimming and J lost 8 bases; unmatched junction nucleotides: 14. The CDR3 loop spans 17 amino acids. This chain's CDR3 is CASSYGRLRQGARGYTF. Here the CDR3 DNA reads TGTGCCAGCAGTTACGGCCGATTAAGACAGGGGGCGAGGGGCTACACCTTC.

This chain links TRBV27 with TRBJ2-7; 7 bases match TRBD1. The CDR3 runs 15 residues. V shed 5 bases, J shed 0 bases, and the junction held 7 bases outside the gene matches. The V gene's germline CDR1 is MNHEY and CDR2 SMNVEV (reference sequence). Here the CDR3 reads CASSDSGTASYEQYF. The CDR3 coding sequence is TGTGCCAGCAGTGACTCCGGGACAGCCTCCTACGAGCAGTACTTC.

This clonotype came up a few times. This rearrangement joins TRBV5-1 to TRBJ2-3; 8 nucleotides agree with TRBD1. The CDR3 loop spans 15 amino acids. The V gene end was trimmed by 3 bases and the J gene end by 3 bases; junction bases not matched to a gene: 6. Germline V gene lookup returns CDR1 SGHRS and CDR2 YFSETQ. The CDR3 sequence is CASSYGQGITDTQYF. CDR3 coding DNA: TGCGCCAGCAGCTACGGACAGGGCATAACAGATACGCAGTATTTT.

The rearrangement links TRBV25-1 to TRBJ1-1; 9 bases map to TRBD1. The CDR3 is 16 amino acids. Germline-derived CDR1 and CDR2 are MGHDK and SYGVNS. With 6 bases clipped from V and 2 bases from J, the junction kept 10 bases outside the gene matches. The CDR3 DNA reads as TGTGCCAGCAGCGGACAGGGGTGGTCGGGTAACACTGAAGCTTTCTTT. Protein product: CASSGQGWSGNTEAFF. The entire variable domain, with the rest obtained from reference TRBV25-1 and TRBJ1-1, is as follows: EADIYQTPRYLVIGTGKKITLECSQTMGHDKMYWYQQDPGMELHLIHYSYGVNSTEKGDLSSESTVSRIRTEHFPLTLESARPSHTSQYLCASSGQGWSGNTEAFFGQGTRLTVV.

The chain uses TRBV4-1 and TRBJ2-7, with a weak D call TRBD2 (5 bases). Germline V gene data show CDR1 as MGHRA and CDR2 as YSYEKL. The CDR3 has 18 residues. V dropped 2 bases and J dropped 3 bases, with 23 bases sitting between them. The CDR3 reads CASSQRYPPNPADYEQYF. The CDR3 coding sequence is TGCGCCAGCAGCCAAAGGTACCCCCCGAACCCAGCGGACTACGAGCAGTACTTC.

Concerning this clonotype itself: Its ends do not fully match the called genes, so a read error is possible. The CDR3 nucleotides read TGTTCCAGCAGCCCCAGGGACACTGAAGCTTTCTTT. Protein sequence: CSSSPRDTEAFF. This chain connects TRBV7-9 to TRBJ1-1; a possible D gene is TRBD1 (5 bases). CDR3 size: 12 residues. Germline-derived CDR1 and CDR2 are SEHNR and FQNEAQ (reference sequence). The full variable domain, with the rest looked up from reference TRBV7-9 and TRBJ1-1, is DTGVSQNPRHKITKRGQNVTFRCDPISEHNRLYWYRQTLGQGPEFLTYFQNEAQLEKSRLLSDRFSAERPKGSFSTLEIQRTEQGDSAMYLCSSSPRDTEAFFGQGTRLTVV.